The T cell receptor (beta chain) described here comes from a study of T cell clones after liver transplantation. Study-wide background: Samples came from ITN030ST, which attempted immunosuppression withdrawal within 2 years of liver transplantation.

Whole-study results and caveats: Rather than being deleted, graft donor-reactive T cells may have moved into the graft.

Details on this clone: No antigen is known for it.

Libraries were prepared by immunoSEQ multiplex PCR; TCRdb keeps only in-frame clonotypes and omits some of them. The sample yields about 80,000 clones, roughly 80% seen once. The receptor was isolated from a human patient who received a liver transplant. Some T cells may trace back to the graft donor. The sequenced sample was CD4+ T cells from blood, obtained just over 45 months after liver transplant.

The chain's CDR3 is CASSSTRTSGSSTDTQYF. In nucleotides, the CDR3 is TGCGCCAGCAGCTCCACCCGGACTAGCGGGAGCTCCACAGATACGCAGTATTTT. V gene TRBV5-1 combines with J gene TRBJ2-3; 13 bases align to TRBD2. In germline, CDR1 is SGHRS, CDR2 YFSETQ. This CDR3 has 18 residues. J lost 2 bases, V lost 3 bases, and 9 bases had no gene match.